The present TCR beta chain was sequenced within a study of T cells in Graves' hyperthyroidism and ophthalmopathy. General study points: Prediction of ophthalmopathy progression came a median 6.5 months pre-onset. Blood also carried most thyroid clonotypes expanded above 0.001.

The CDR3 is 15 residues long. V was shortened by 0 bases and J by 7 bases, with 16 bases between the two germline ends. Germline CDR1 is SGDLS and CDR2 is YYNGEE. Blood sampling occurred at first hyperthyroidism diagnosis, ahead of any ophthalmopathy symptoms. Amplification of TCR beta CDR3 regions was performed using RNA transcripts as template. Initially, a first-round RT-PCR of the TCR CDR3 employed the HTBI primer set. TCRdb ran MiXCR on the multiplex PCR reads and lists one entry per CDR3 protein. The sample has hundreds of thousands of distinct CDR3 sequences; around 20% are singletons. As concerns this clonotype: What it binds is not known.

The sequence was obtained from a woman in her forties or fifties with Graves' hyperthyroidism that later progressed to Graves' ophthalmopathy. Input material: blood. The rearrangement links TRBV9 to TRBJ1-2; D is uncertain. CDR3 sequence reads: CASSVDPDVLLGYTF. CDR3 DNA: TGTGCCAGCAGCGTAGACCCCGACGTCCTCCTTGGCTACACCTTC. Full variable domain (missing parts from reference TRBV9 and TRBJ1-2): DSGVTQTPKHLITATGQRVTLRCSPRSGDLSVYWYQQSLDQGLQFLIQYYNGEERAKGNILERFSAQQFPDLHSELNLSSLELGDSALYFCASSVDPDVLLGYTFGSGTRLTVV.